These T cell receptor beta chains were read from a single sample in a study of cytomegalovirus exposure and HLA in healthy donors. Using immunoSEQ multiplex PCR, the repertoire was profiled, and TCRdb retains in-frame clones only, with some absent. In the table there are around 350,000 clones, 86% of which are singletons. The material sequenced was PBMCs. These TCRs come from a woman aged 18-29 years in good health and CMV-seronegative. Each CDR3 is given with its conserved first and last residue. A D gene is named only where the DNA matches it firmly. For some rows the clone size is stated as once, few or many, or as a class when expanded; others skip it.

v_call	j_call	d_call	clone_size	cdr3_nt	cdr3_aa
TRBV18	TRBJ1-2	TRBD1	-	TGTGCCAGCTCACCCATACCCGGGACAGGGTTCGGAGGCTACACCTTC	CASSPIPGTGFGGYTF
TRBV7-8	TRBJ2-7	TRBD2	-	TGTGCCAGCAGCTTAGCGAGGTCCGGGGGGAGGGAGCAGTACTTC	CASSLARSGGREQYF
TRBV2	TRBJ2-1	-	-	TGTGCCAGCATTCATATCAACTTCAATGAGCAGTTCTTC	CASIHINFNEQFF
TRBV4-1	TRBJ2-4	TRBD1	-	TGCGCCAGCAGCCAAGGACAGGGGGCGGCCAAAAACATTCAGTACTTC	CASSQGQGAAKNIQYF
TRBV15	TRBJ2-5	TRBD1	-	TGTGCCACCAGCGATGGACAGGGGGCTGGTGTAGAGACCCAGTACTTC	CATSDGQGAGVETQYF
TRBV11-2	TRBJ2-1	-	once	TGTGCCAGCAGCTCCCCCCGGAATGAGCAGTTCTTC	CASSSPRNEQFF
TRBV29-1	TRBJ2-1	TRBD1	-	TGCAGCGTTGTTGACAGGGGGAGGAATGAGCAGTTCTTC	CSVVDRGRNEQFF
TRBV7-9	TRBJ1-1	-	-	TGTGCCAGCAGCTTCAAAAAATCAGGGGACACTGAAGCTTTCTTT	CASSFKKSGDTEAFF
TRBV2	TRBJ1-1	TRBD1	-	TGTGCCAGCATCGTCCCCGGGACAGGTGCGAACACTGAAGCTTTCTTT	CASIVPGTGANTEAFF
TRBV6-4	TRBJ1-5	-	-	TGTGCCAGCAGTGACTCGAACTCGGTGGTTCAGCCCCAGCATTTT	CASSDSNSVVQPQHF
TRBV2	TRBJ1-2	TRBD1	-	TGTGCCAGCAGTGGGACAGGGGCTCCCAACTATGGCTACACCTTC	CASSGTGAPNYGYTF
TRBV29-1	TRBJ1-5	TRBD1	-	TGCAGCGTTGGACAGGGGGGCAATCAGCCCCAGCATTTT	CSVGQGGNQPQHF
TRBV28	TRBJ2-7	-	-	TGTGCCAGCAGTTTAATGGCCGGGTTTCGCTCCTACGAGCAGTACTTC	CASSLMAGFRSYEQYF
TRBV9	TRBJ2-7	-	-	TGTGCCAGCAGCCCACATCCGGACAACAGATACGAGCAGTACTTC	CASSPHPDNRYEQYF
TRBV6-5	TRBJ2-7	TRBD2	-	TGTGCCAGCAGTTACAGTGGACTAGCGGGCGCCGAGCAGTACTTC	CASSYSGLAGAEQYF
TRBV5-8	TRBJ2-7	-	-	TGTGCCAGCCCTAAGGGGCCCTTCTCCTACGAGCAGTACTTC	CASPKGPFSYEQYF
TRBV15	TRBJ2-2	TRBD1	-	TGTGCCACCAGCACCAGACAGGGGATGGGCGCCGGGGAGCTGTTTTTT	CATSTRQGMGAGELFF
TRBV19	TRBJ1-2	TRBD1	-	TGTGCCAGTAGGGCCGGGACAGGGGCCTATGGCTACACCTTC	CASRAGTGAYGYTF
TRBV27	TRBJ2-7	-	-	TGTGCCAGCAGTTTAAACGGGATCTACGAGCAGTACTTC	CASSLNGIYEQYF
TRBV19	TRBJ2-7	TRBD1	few	TGTGCCAGCTCACCCGGGACAGGGTACAGCTACGAGCAGTACTTC	CASSPGTGYSYEQYF
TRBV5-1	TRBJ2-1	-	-	TGCGCCAGCAGCCCCGACATGACCTACAATGAGCAGTTCTTC	CASSPDMTYNEQFF
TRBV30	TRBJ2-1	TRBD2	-	TGTGCCTGGAGTGTTCTAGCGGGGCTATACAATGAGCAGTTCTTC	CAWSVLAGLYNEQFF
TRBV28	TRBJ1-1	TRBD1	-	TGTGCCAGTTTACAGGGGGCGAGTGCTGAAGCTTTCTTT	CASLQGASAEAFF
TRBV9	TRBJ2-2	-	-	TGTGCCAGCAGCGTCGGGACATACGGGGAGCTGTTTTTT	CASSVGTYGELFF
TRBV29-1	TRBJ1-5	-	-	TGCAGCGTTGTTGAAGGGGCCGCTAGCAATCAGCCCCAGCATTTT	CSVVEGAASNQPQHF
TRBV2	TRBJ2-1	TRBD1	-	TGTGCCAGCGGGGGACAGCCGAGCTCCTACAATGAGCAGTTCTTC	CASGGQPSSYNEQFF
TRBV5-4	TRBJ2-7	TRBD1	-	TGTGCCAGCAGCTGGGACAGGGAAAGCGACGAGCAGTACTTC	CASSWDRESDEQYF
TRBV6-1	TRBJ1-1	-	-	TGTGCCAGCATACGCACAGGCAACACTGAAGCTTTCTTT	CASIRTGNTEAFF
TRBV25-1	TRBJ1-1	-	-	TGTGCCAGCAGAGCGGGGAGGAACACTGAAGCTTTCTTT	CASRAGRNTEAFF
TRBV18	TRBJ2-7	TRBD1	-	TGTGCCAGCTCAGCTCCGGGACAGGGACGAGGCGAGCAGTACTTC	CASSAPGQGRGEQYF
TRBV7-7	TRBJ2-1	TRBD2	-	TGTGCCAGCAGCCCGTTGCGGGAGGGGCGCAATGAGCAGTTCTTC	CASSPLREGRNEQFF
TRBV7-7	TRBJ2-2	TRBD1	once	TGTGCCAGCAGCGACAGGGGCCCCGGGGAGCTGTTTTTT	CASSDRGPGELFF
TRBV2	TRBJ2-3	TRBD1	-	TGTGCCAGCAGGACAGGGCGAGGAGATACGCAGTATTTT	CASRTGRGDTQYF
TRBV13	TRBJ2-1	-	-	TGTGCCAGCAGCGGTCAGGGCCGGCCCTACAATGAGCAGTTCTTC	CASSGQGRPYNEQFF